The rows below give T cell receptor beta chains drawn from one sample of a study of blood T cell repertoires in COVID-19. The table came from immunoSEQ multiplex PCR; TCRdb's copy has only in-frame clones and leaves some out. The sample includes about 150,000 clones, 80% to 90% seen only once; the top ten take 15%. Sequenced sample: peripheral blood. These receptors were taken from a woman aged 40 to 55 with acute or convalescent COVID-19. CDR3s include the opening cysteine and the closing phenylalanine or tryptophan. D genes are given only for firm matches. Not all rows give a size; the values are once, few, many and, for expanded clones, a class.

12 | . | TRBD1 | TRBJ2-2 | TRBV28 | CASGGMSGELFF | TGTGCCTCAGGGGGTATGTCCGGGGAGCTGTTTTTT
15 | . | TRBD2 | TRBJ2-1 | TRBV11-3 | CASSKPGTSGSEQFF | TGTGCCAGCAGCAAACCCGGGACTAGCGGGAGCGAGCAGTTCTTC
14 | . | TRBD1 | TRBJ2-5 | TRBV10-3 | CAIRGTDTQETQYF | TGTGCCATCAGAGGGACAGACACCCAAGAGACCCAGTACTTC
17 | few | TRBD1 | TRBJ2-2 | TRBV13 | CASSYFLGQGASGELFF | TGTGCCAGCAGCTACTTCCTCGGACAGGGGGCTTCCGGGGAGCTGTTTTTT
15 | . | . | TRBJ1-3 | TRBV5-1 | CASSPAVTLGNTIYF | TGCGCCAGCAGCCCCGCGGTGACGCTTGGAAACACCATATATTTT
19 | . | TRBD2 | TRBJ2-5 | TRBV9 | CASSASSGLAGGVQETQYF | TGTGCCAGCAGCGCGTCCTCGGGACTAGCGGGGGGCGTACAAGAGACCCAGTACTTC
15 | . | TRBD1 | TRBJ2-7 | TRBV6-5 | CASSPEPGGAYEQYF | TGTGCCAGCAGTCCCGAGCCAGGGGGCGCTTACGAGCAGTACTTC
16 | . | TRBD2 | TRBJ2-1 | TRBV5-1 | CASSRRLAGGSNEQFF | TGCGCCAGCAGCCGGAGACTAGCGGGGGGGTCGAATGAGCAGTTCTTC
19 | . | . | TRBJ2-3 | TRBV5-1 | CASSFTLRLSSGDTDTQYF | TGCGCCAGCAGCTTTACGCTACGACTCAGCAGCGGAGACACAGATACGCAGTATTTT
14 | . | . | TRBJ2-2 | TRBV7-9 | CASSPSWRPGELFF | TGTGCCAGCAGCCCATCATGGCGGCCCGGGGAGCTGTTTTTT
17 | . | TRBD2 | TRBJ2-1 | TRBV11-2 | CASSLAGGTRIWNEQFF | TGTGCCAGCAGCTTAGCCGGTGGGACTAGAATATGGAATGAGCAGTTCTTC
15 | once | . | TRBJ2-6 | TRBV7-9 | CASSLGGAGANVLTF | TGTGCCAGCAGCTTAGGCGGGGCCGGGGCCAACGTCCTGACTTTC
13 | . | . | TRBJ1-2 | TRBV30 | CAWRQEVDYGYTF | TGTGCCTGGAGACAAGAAGTAGACTATGGCTACACCTTT
16 | . | TRBD2 | TRBJ2-3 | TRBV4-1 | CASSRGSGGATDTQYF | TGCGCCAGCAGCCGGGGGAGCGGGGGGGCAACAGATACGCAGTATTTT
16 | . | TRBD2 | TRBJ2-1 | TRBV5-4 | CASSLDGTSGGAEQFF | TGTGCCAGCAGCTTGGATGGGACTAGCGGGGGGGCTGAGCAGTTCTTC
14 | . | . | TRBJ2-7 | TRBV3-1/TRBV3-2 | CASSQDQVGYEQYF | TGTGCCAGCAGCCAAGATCAGGTCGGCTACGAGCAGTACTTC
11 | . | . | TRBJ2-3 | TRBV11-3 | CASSFQDTQYF | TGTGCCAGCAGCTTCCAGGATACGCAGTATTTT
16 | . | TRBD1 | TRBJ1-1 | TRBV5-1 | CASSFLAGGLNTEAFF | TGCGCCAGCAGCTTTTTGGCAGGGGGGCTAAACACTGAAGCTTTCTTT
20 | . | TRBD2 | TRBJ2-2 | TRBV6-2/TRBV6-3 | CASSYRLAGGPPPNTGELFF | TGTGCCAGCAGTTACAGACTAGCGGGGGGGCCCCCTCCGAACACCGGGGAGCTGTTTTTT
13 | . | . | TRBJ1-5 | TRBV27 | CASSSGSNQPQHF | TGTGCCAGCAGTTCGGGTAGCAATCAGCCCCAGCATTTT
13 | . | . | TRBJ2-2 | TRBV13 | CASSLGESGELFF | TGTGCCAGCAGCTTAGGCGAGTCCGGGGAGCTGTTTTTT
14 | . | TRBD1 | TRBJ2-7 | TRBV5-8 | CASSKGQATYEQYF | TGTGCCAGCAGTAAGGGACAGGCGACCTACGAGCAGTACTTC
14 | . | TRBD1 | TRBJ1-5 | TRBV2 | CASSEDRGNSAQHF | TGTGCCAGCAGTGAAGACAGGGGTAATTCGGCCCAGCATTTT
13 | . | . | TRBJ2-1 | TRBV7-7 | CASSPKPDNEQFF | TGTGCCAGCAGCCCCAAGCCTGACAATGAGCAGTTCTTC
13 | . | . | TRBJ1-3 | TRBV6-5 | CASWRGSGNTIYF | TGTGCCAGTTGGCGGGGCTCTGGAAACACCATATATTTT
18 | . | TRBD2 | TRBJ2-7 | TRBV28 | CASNGGPMNSGDLLEQYF | TGTGCCAGCAACGGGGGACCTATGAATAGCGGGGACTTACTCGAGCAGTACTTC
13 | . | . | TRBJ2-7 | TRBV3-1/TRBV3-2 | CASSHPEGAFLYF | TGTGCCAGCAGCCATCCCGAAGGGGCGTTTTTGTACTTC
15 | . | TRBD2 | TRBJ2-7 | TRBV11-2 | CASSSRLAGDSEQYF | TGTGCCAGCAGCTCGAGACTAGCGGGAGACTCCGAGCAGTACTTC
16 | . | TRBD1 | TRBJ1-6 | TRBV7-8 | CASSQGDFSYNSPLHF | TGTGCCAGCAGCCAGGGGGATTTCTCCTATAATTCACCCCTCCACTTT
15 | . | TRBD2 | TRBJ2-1 | TRBV6-2/TRBV6-3 | CASSRTSGDYNEQFF | TGTGCCAGCAGTCGGACTAGCGGGGACTACAATGAGCAGTTCTTC
13 | . | . | TRBJ1-2 | TRBV12-5 | CASGLSGTNGYTF | TGTGCTAGTGGCCTCTCCGGGACAAATGGCTACACCTTC
18 | . | . | TRBJ2-1 | TRBV3-1/TRBV3-2 | CASSQDHLGRAPYNEQFF | TGTGCCAGCAGCCAAGACCACTTAGGCAGGGCCCCCTACAATGAGCAGTTCTTC
15 | once | . | TRBJ1-1 | TRBV19 | CASSPYRSLNTEAFF | TGTGCCAGTAGTCCGTATCGGTCCTTGAACACTGAAGCTTTCTTT
15 | . | TRBD2 | TRBJ2-1 | TRBV7-3 | CASSPLRGDYNEQFF | TGTGCCAGCAGCCCACTACGGGGGGACTACAATGAGCAGTTCTTC
15 | . | . | TRBJ2-1 | TRBV3-1/TRBV3-2 | CASSQGTVIRNEQFF | TGTGCCAGCAGCCAAGGGACAGTAATTCGAAATGAGCAGTTCTTC
16 | . | . | TRBJ1-2 | TRBV24-1 | CATSDKPTGMHYGYTF | TGTGCCACCAGTGACAAACCCACAGGGATGCACTATGGCTACACCTTC
13 | once | . | TRBJ1-1 | TRBV11-2 | CASRSGTYTEAFF | TGTGCCAGCAGGAGTGGGACATACACTGAAGCTTTCTTT
15 | . | TRBD2 | TRBJ2-1 | TRBV9 | CASSVGTSAYNEQFF | TGTGCCAGCAGCGTCGGGACTAGCGCCTACAATGAGCAGTTCTTC
14 | . | . | TRBJ2-1 | TRBV29-1 | CSVEVSNRGNEQFF | TGCAGCGTTGAAGTATCGAATAGGGGAAATGAGCAGTTCTTC
17 | . | TRBD2 | TRBJ2-1 | TRBV4-2 | CASSQGSLTSGSFEQFF | TGTGCCAGCAGCCAAGGATCCCTGACTAGCGGGAGCTTCGAGCAGTTCTTC
14 | . | . | TRBJ1-5 | TRBV2 | CASSIQESNQPQHF | TGTGCCAGCAGCATTCAAGAGAGCAATCAGCCCCAGCATTTT
15 | . | . | TRBJ1-5 | TRBV5-1 | CASSYGVRGNQPQHF | TGCGCCAGCAGTTACGGCGTTAGGGGGAATCAGCCCCAGCATTTT
17 | . | . | TRBJ2-7 | TRBV6-1 | CASSERGGWTGPYEQYF | TGTGCCAGCAGTGAAAGGGGGGGGTGGACGGGACCCTACGAGCAGTACTTC
17 | . | TRBD1 | TRBJ1-5 | TRBV11-2 | CASSLMGQGASNQPQHF | TGTGCCAGCAGCTTAATGGGGCAGGGGGCTAGCAATCAGCCCCAGCATTTT
14 | . | . | TRBJ2-1 | TRBV12-5 | CASGRDFPYNEQFF | TGTGCTAGTGGGCGGGACTTCCCCTACAATGAGCAGTTCTTC
14 | . | . | TRBJ1-5 | TRBV5-8 | CAGSSRGANQPQHF | TGTGCCGGATCGAGCAGGGGAGCGAATCAGCCCCAGCATTTT
14 | . | . | TRBJ2-1 | TRBV5-1 | CASSLGQVYNEQFF | TGCGCCAGCAGCTTGGGCCAGGTCTACAATGAGCAGTTCTTC
13 | . | TRBD1 | TRBJ1-2 | TRBV29-1 | CSVGGQGDYGYTF | TGCAGCGTTGGGGGACAGGGTGACTATGGCTACACCTTC
15 | . | TRBD2 | TRBJ2-1 | TRBV5-1 | CASSKTSGAYNEQFF | TGCGCCAGCAGCAAGACTAGCGGGGCTTACAATGAGCAGTTCTTC
15 | . | . | TRBJ1-2 | TRBV7-9 | CASSRRDRTNYGYTF | TGTGCCAGCAGCCGACGCGACAGGACTAACTATGGCTACACCTTC
12 | . | . | TRBJ1-1 | TRBV5-4 | CASSLSAESAFF | TGTGCCAGCAGCTTGTCGGCGGAGTCGGCTTTCTTT
14 | . | . | TRBJ1-6 | TRBV5-1 | CASSLDQYNSPLHF | TGCGCCAGCAGCTTGGATCAGTATAATTCACCCCTCCACTTT
14 | . | TRBD1 | TRBJ2-7 | TRBV9 | CASSVDRGEYEQYF | TGTGCCAGCAGCGTTGACAGGGGAGAATACGAGCAGTACTTC
12 | few | TRBD1 | TRBJ1-1 | TRBV18 | CASSRPQGRAFF | TGTGCCAGCTCACGGCCACAGGGGCGAGCTTTCTTT
11 | . | . | TRBJ1-5 | TRBV27 | CASRPRSPQHF | TGTGCCAGCCGACCGCGGAGTCCCCAGCATTTT